The 8 T cell receptor beta chains below were found in one sample sequenced in a study of T-cell reconstitution after alpha-beta-depleted transplantation in children. Unique molecular identifiers were incorporated when the TCRbeta library was constructed. TCRdb re-called the PCR reads through MiXCR, storing one row per CDR3 protein. The sample includes fewer than 1 million distinct CDR3 sequences, roughly 15% of them seen just once. The sample here was PBMCs, mostly from graft donor cells, taken 360 days after TCRalphabeta/CD19-depleted stem cell transplant. These receptors were taken from a male patient under 18 who had a stem cell transplant for acute lymphoblastic leukemia, so the T cells may come from the graft donor.

The genes are TRBV27 and TRBJ1-6; D is perhaps TRBD1 (6 bases). V shed 4 bases and J shed 7 bases, with 11 bases lying between them. CDR1 is MNHEY and CDR2 is SMNVEV in the germline V gene (reference sequence). CDR3 size: 14 residues. The DNA for the CDR3 is TGTGCCAGCAGTTCCGGGGGGCCAAATTCACCCCTCCACTTT. It translates to CASSSGGPNSPLHF.

This clonotype appeared a few times. V usage is TRBV7-8 and J usage is TRBJ1-6; no clear D. The CDR3 extends over 16 amino acids. V lost 5 bases, J lost 7 bases, and 18 bases lay in between. Germline V CDR1 and CDR2: SGHVS, FQNEAQ. DNA of the CDR3: TGTGCCAGCAGCCCACAACTAATGGGAGCAAATTCACCCCTCCACTTT. Translation: CASSPQLMGANSPLHF.

The chain couples TRBV6-1 to TRBJ2-2, with TRBD2 matching over 9 bases. Germline V gene sequence: CDR1 MNHNS, CDR2 SASEGT. The CDR3 consists of 14 residues. With 5 bases clipped from V and 6 bases from J, the junction kept 4 bases outside the gene matches. The CDR3 nucleotides are TGTGCCAGCAGTCGCGGGAGGGCCGCCGGGGAGCTGTTTTTT. This codes for CASSRGRAAGELFF.

This sequence joins TRBV15 and TRBJ2-7; D is possibly TRBD2 (6 bases). V was cut by 8 bases and J by 3 bases, with 17 bases left in between. The CDR3 covers 14 residues. The germline gives CDR1 LNHNV, CDR2 YYDKDF (reference sequence). In DNA form, the CDR3 reads TGTGCCACCTCCCCCCGGGACTTTTACTACGAGCAGTACTTC. Its translation is CATSPRDFYYEQYF. Full variable domain (missing parts from reference TRBV15 and TRBJ2-7): DAMVIQNPRYQVTQFGKPVTLSCSQTLNHNVMYWYQQKSSQAPKLLFHYYDKDFNNEADTPDNFQSRRPNTSFCFLDIRSPGLGDTAMYLCATSPRDFYYEQYFGPGTRLTVT.

The gene calls are TRBV9 and TRBJ2-7; TRBD2 is a possible D gene (5 bases). V was pared by 2 bases and J by 5 bases, with 14 bases between. Per germline, CDR1 SGDLS and CDR2 YYNGEE. There are 14 residues in the CDR3. The CDR3 sequence is CASSVWGVEDEQYF. CDR3 nucleotide sequence: TGTGCCAGCAGCGTGTGGGGAGTGGAGGACGAGCAGTACTTC.

There are a few counts of this clonotype. The V and J genes are TRBV12-3 or TRBV12-4 and TRBJ2-4, with 12 bases that match TRBD2. This CDR3 comprises 13 residues. Losses at the gene ends were 5 bases for V and 10 bases for J; bases not matched to a gene: 3. CDR3 DNA: TGTGCCAGCAGTCGCCTAGCGGGGGGGATTCAGTACTTC. Protein: CASSRLAGGIQYF.

This chain connects TRBV24-1 to TRBJ2-5, with 7 bases fitting TRBD1. CDR1 KGHDR and CDR2 SFDVKD come from the germline V gene. This CDR3 region has 15 residues. With 5 bases clipped from V and 1 base from J, the junction kept 6 bases outside the gene matches. The CDR3 reads CATSGDRESQETQYF. The CDR3 nucleotides read TGTGCCACCAGTGGCGACAGGGAGAGCCAAGAGACCCAGTACTTC.

This clonotype occurred a few times. One end of the junction fails to match germline, which may point to a read error. The chain couples TRBV7-2 to TRBJ2-5; D is undetermined. Germline CDR1 SGHTA, CDR2 FQGNSA. The CDR3 totals 15 residues. The CDR3 DNA is TGTGCCAGCAGCTTGGGCCATTGGATACCTCAAGACTGGCACTTC. Its translation: CASSLGHWIPQDWHF.